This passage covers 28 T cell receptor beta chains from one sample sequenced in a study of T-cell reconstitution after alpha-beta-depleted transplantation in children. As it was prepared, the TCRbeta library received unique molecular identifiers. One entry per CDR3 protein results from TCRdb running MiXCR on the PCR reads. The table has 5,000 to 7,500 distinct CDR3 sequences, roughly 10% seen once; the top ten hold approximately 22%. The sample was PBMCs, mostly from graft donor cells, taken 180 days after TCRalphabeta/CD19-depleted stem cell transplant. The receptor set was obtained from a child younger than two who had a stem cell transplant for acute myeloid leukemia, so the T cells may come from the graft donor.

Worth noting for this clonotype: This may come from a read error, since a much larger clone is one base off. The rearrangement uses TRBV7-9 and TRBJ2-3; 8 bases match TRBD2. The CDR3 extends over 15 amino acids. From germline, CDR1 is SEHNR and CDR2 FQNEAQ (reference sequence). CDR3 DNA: TGTGCTATCGGCGGGGGGCTGTCCTGGCCAGATACGCAGTATTTT. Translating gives CAIGGGLSWPDTQYF.

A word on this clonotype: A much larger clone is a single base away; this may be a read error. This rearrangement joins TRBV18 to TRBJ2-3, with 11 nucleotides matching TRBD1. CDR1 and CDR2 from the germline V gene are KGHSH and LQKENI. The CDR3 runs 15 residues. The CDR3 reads CARSPGTGGSDTQYF. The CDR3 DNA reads TGTGCCAGATCACCCGGGACAGGGGGTTCGGATACGCAGTATTTT.

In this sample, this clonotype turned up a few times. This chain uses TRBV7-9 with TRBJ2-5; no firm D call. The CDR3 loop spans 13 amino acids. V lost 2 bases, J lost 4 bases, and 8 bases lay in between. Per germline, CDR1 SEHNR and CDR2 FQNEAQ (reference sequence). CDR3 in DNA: TGTGCCAGCAGCTTACTAGGCGGAGAGACCCAGTACTTC. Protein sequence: CASSLLGGETQYF.

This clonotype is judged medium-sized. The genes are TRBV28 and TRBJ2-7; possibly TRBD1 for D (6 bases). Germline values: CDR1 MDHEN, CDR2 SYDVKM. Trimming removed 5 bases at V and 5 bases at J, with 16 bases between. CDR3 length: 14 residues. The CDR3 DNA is TGTGCCAGCAGTGCATACAGGGTAGACGACGAGCAGTACTTC. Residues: CASSAYRVDDEQYF.

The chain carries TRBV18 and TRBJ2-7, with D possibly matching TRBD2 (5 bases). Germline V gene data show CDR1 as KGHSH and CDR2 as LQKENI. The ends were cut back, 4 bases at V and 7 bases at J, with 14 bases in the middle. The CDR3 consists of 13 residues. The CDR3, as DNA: TGTGCCAGCTCACTAGGACTGGAAGGGGAGCAGTACTTC. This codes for CASSLGLEGEQYF.

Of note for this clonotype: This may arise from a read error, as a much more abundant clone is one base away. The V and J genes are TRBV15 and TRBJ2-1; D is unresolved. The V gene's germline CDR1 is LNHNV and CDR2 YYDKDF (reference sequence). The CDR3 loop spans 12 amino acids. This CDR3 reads CATSRGFNEHFF. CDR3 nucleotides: TGTGCCACCAGCAGGGGTTTCAATGAGCATTTCTTC. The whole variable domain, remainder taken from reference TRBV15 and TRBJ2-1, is DAMVIQNPRYQVTQFGKPVTLSCSQTLNHNVMYWYQQKSSQAPKLLFHYYDKDFNNEADTPDNFQSRRPNTSFCFLDIRSPGLGDTAMYLCATSRGFNEHFFGPGTRLTVL.

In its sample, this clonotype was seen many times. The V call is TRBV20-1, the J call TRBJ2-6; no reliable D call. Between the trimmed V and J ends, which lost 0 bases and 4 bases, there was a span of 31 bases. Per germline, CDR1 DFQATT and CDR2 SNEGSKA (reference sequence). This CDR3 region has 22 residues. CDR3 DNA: TGCAGTGCTAGAGATCGGAAGATCCTTGACCGCCTCCCTCTTCTAGGGGCCAACGTCCTGACTTTC. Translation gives CSARDRKILDRLPLLGANVLTF.

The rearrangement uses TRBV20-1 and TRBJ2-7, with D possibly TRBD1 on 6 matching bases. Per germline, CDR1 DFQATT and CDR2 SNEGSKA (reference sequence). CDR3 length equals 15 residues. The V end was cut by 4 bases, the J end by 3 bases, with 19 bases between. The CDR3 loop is CSATRSTGPLYEQYF. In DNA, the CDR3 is TGCAGTGCTACTCGGTCGACAGGACCGCTCTACGAGCAGTACTTC.

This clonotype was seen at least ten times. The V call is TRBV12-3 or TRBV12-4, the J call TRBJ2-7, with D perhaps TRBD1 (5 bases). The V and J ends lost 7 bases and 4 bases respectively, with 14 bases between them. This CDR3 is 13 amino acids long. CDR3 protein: CASMRWGGYEQYF. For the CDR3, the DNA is TGTGCCAGCATGCGTTGGGGCGGATACGAGCAGTACTTC.

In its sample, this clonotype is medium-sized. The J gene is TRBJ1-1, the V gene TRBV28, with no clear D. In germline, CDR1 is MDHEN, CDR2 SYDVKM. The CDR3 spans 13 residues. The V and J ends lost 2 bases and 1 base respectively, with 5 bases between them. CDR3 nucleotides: TGTGCCAGCAGTTTAAGACAGAACACTGAAGCTTTCTTT. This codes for CASSLRQNTEAFF. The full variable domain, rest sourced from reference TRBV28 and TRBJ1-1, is DVKVTQSSRYLVKRTGEKVFLECVQDMDHENMFWYRQDPGLGLRLIYFSYDVKMKEKGDIPEGYSVSREKKERFSLILESASTNQTSMYLCASSLRQNTEAFFGQGTRLTVV.

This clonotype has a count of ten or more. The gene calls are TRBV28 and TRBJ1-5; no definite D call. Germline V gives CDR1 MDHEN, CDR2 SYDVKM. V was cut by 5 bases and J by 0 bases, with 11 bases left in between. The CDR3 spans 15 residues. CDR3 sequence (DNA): TGTGCCAGCAGTATGGGAGGTATTAGCAATCAGCCCCAGCATTTT. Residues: CASSMGGISNQPQHF. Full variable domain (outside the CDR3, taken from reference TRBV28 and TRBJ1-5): DVKVTQSSRYLVKRTGEKVFLECVQDMDHENMFWYRQDPGLGLRLIYFSYDVKMKEKGDIPEGYSVSREKKERFSLILESASTNQTSMYLCASSMGGISNQPQHFGDGTRLSIL.

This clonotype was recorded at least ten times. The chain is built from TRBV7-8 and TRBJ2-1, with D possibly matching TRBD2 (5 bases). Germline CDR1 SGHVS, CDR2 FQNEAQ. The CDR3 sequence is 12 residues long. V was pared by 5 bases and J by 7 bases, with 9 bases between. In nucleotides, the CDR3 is TGTGCCAGCAGCGCAGAGCGGAATGAGCAGTTCTTC. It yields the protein CASSAERNEQFF.

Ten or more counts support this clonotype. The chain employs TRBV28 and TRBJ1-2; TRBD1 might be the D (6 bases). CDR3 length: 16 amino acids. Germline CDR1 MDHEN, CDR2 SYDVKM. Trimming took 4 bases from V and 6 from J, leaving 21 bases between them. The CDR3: CASSSLRGRGRDGYTF. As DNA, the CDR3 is TGTGCCAGCAGTTCTCTCCGGGGCCGGGGGCGAGATGGCTACACCTTC.

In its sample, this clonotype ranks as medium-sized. The CDR3 is CAISDRTSGISSYNEQFF. The CDR3 nucleotides are TGTGCCATCAGTGATCGGACTAGCGGGATAAGCTCCTACAATGAGCAGTTCTTC. The genes are TRBV10-3 and TRBJ2-1, with 12 bases that match TRBD2. The V gene's germline CDR1 is ENHRY and CDR2 SYGVKD. J lost 0 bases, V lost 3 bases, and 6 bases had no gene match. This CDR3 spans 18 amino acids.

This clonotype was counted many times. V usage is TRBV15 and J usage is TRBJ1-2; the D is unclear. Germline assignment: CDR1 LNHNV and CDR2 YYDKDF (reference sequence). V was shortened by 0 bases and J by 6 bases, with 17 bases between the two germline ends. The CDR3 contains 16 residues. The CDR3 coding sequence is TGTGCCACCAGCAGAGAACATAGTCTCGGTCAGAATGGCTACACCTTC. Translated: CATSREHSLGQNGYTF.

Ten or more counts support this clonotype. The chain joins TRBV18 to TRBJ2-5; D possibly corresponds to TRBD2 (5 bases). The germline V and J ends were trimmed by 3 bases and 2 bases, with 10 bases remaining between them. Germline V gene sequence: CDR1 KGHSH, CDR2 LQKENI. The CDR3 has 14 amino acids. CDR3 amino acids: CASSPDKRQETQYF. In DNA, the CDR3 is TGTGCCAGCTCACCCGATAAGCGGCAAGAGACCCAGTACTTC.

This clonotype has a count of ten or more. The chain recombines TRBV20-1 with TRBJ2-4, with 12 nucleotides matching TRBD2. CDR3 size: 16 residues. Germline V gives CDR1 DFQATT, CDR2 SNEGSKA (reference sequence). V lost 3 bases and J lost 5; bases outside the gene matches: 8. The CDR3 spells CSASLLAGGPENIQYF. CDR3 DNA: TGCAGTGCTAGCCTTCTAGCGGGAGGGCCTGAAAACATTCAGTACTTC.

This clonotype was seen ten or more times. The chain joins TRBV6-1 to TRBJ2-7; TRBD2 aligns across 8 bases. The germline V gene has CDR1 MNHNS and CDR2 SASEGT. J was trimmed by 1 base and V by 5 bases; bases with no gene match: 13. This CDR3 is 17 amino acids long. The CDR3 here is CASSRTAGAVGSYEQYF. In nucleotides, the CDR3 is TGTGCCAGCAGTAGGACAGCGGGAGCGGTAGGGTCCTACGAGCAGTACTTC.

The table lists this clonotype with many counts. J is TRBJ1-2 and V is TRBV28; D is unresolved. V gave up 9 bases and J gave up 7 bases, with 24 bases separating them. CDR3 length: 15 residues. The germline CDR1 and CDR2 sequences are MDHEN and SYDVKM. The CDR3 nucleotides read TGTGCCAGTACCTTAGGTGGAAGGGCTGTCGGTGGCTACACCTTC. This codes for CASTLGGRAVGGYTF.

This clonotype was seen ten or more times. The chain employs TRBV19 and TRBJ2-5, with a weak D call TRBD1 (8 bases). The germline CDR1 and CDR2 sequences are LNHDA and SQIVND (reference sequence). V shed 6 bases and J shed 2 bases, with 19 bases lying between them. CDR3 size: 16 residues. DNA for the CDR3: TGTGCCAGTAGAAGAACAGGGGGGGCATTTCAAGAGACCCAGTACTTC. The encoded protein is CASRRTGGAFQETQYF.

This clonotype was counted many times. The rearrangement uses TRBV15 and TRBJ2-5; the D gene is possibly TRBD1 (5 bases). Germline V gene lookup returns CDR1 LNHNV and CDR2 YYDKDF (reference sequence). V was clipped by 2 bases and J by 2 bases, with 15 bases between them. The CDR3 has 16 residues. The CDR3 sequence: CATSRRTSQGQETQYF. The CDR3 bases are TGTGCCACCAGCAGAAGGACCAGCCAGGGTCAAGAGACCCAGTACTTC.

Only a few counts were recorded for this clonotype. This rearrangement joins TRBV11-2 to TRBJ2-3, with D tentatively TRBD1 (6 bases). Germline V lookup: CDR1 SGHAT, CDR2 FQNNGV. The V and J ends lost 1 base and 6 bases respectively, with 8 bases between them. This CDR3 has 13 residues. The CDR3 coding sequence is TGTGCCAGCAGCTTAGGACAGGTTGATACGCAGTATTTT. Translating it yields CASSLGQVDTQYF.

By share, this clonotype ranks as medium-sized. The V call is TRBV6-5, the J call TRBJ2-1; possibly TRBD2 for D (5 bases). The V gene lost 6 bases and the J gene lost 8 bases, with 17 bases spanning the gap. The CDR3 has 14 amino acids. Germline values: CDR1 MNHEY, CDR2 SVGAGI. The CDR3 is CASRPPTRADEQFF. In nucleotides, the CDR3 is TGTGCCAGCAGGCCTCCCACGCGGGCGGATGAGCAGTTCTTC.

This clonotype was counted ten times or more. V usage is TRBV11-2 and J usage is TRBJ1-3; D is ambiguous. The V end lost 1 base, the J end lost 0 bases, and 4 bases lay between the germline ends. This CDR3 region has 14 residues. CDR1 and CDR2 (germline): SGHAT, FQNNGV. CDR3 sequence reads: CASSLAGSGNTIYF. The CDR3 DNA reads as TGTGCCAGCAGCTTAGCTGGCTCTGGAAACACCATATATTTT.

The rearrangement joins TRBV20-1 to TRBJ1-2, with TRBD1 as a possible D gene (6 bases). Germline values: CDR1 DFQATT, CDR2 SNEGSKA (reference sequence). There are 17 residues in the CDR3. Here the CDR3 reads CCEHQTFTQGLNYGYTF. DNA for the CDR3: TGCTGCGAACACCAAACTTTTACACAGGGACTTAACTATGGCTACACCTTC.

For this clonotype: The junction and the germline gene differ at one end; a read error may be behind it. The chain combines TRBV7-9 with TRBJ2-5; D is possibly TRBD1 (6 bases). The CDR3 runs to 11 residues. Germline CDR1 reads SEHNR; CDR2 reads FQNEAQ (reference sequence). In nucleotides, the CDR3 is TGTGCCAGCAGCTTACTTGGGGGCCCGAACTTC. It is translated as CASSLLGGPNF.

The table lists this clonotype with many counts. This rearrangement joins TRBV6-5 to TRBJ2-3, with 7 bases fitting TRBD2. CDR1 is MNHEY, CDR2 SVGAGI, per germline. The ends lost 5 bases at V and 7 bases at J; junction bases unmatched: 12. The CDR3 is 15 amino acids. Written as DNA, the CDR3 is TGTGCCAGCAGTCCGCCCGGGAGGATGGGAAATACGCAGTATTTT. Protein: CASSPPGRMGNTQYF.

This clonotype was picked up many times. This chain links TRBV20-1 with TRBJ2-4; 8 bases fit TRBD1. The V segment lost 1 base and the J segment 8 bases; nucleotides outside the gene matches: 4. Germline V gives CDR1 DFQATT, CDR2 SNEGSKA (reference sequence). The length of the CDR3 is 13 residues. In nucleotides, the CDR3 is TGCAGTGCTAGAGGTCCGGACAGGGACATTCAGTACTTC. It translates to CSARGPDRDIQYF.